The next 18 T cell receptor beta chains were all read from a single sample in a study of CD8+CD57+ T cells in acquired aplastic anemia. Sequencing was done on patients that had shown CD8+CD57+ cell expansion by flow cytometry. Researchers used genomic DNA as the template to profile TCR beta VDJ and CDR3. One entry per CDR3 protein, called by TCRdb with MiXCR from the reads. The sample yields 250,000 or so distinct CDR3 sequences, more than 45% seen once. Sample: sorted CD4+, CD8+, or CD8+CD57+ T cells (not recorded which) from PBMCs. These receptors were collected from a human donor with aplastic anemia.

A word on this clonotype: The conserved final phenylalanine or tryptophan is absent from the CDR3, which likely points to a read error. V usage is TRBV29-1 and J usage is TRBJ1-1; D might be TRBD1 (6 bases). The V and J ends lost 7 bases and 7 bases respectively, with 16 bases between them. Germline CDR1 SQVTM, CDR2 ANQGSEA. This CDR3 comprises 12 residues. The CDR3 region has the DNA TGCAGCGCCTGGGAACAGGGCGTTGAAGCTTTCCTT. Translated: CSAWEQGVEAFL.

This clonotype has a count of ten or more. The CDR3 nucleotides read TGTGCCAGCAGACCGGGACAGGGTATTCAGCCCCAGCATTTT. Translation: CASRPGQGIQPQHF. The chain joins TRBV6-5 to TRBJ1-5, with 9 bases that match TRBD1. The CDR3 has 14 amino acids. The V and J ends lost 6 bases and 6 bases, in that order; junction bases with no gene match: 6. Germline CDR1 reads MNHEY; CDR2 reads SVGAGI.

The sample holds many counts of this clonotype. The gene calls are TRBV10-3 and TRBJ2-5; 11 nucleotides agree with TRBD2. V dropped 4 bases and J dropped 4; count of bases not matched to a gene: 2. CDR1 is ENHRY and CDR2 is SYGVKD in the germline V gene. This CDR3 is built from 14 residues. The CDR3 protein is CAISGLAGGETQYF. The DNA of the CDR3 is TGTGCCATCAGTGGGCTAGCGGGGGGAGAGACCCAGTACTTC.

Turning to this clonotype: No conserved phenylalanine or tryptophan is present at the end of the CDR3, so a read error is the likely explanation. This chain links TRBV7-2 with TRBJ1-1; maybe TRBD1 (6 bases). Trimming removed 6 bases at V and 0 bases at J, with 11 bases between. Germline V gene sequence: CDR1 SGHTA, CDR2 FQGNSA. This CDR3 has 14 residues. As DNA, the CDR3 is TGTGCCAGCAGACAGGGTTATATGAACACTGAAGCTTTCTCT. The encoded protein is CASRQGYMNTEAFS.

The chain recombines TRBV25-1 with TRBJ1-6; D call uncertain. Germline V gene sequence: CDR1 MGHDK, CDR2 SYGVNS. The CDR3 contains 16 residues. The V end was cut by 4 bases, the J end by 5 bases, with 15 bases between. CDR3: CASSGLWPRNNSPLHF. In DNA, the CDR3 is TGTGCCAGCAGTGGGTTATGGCCGCGGAATAATTCACCCCTCCACTTT.

The chain joins TRBV25-1 to TRBJ1-1; D gene ambiguous. Trimming removed 3 bases from V and 4 bases from J, with 12 bases in between. The CDR3 runs to 14 residues. Germline CDR1 and CDR2: MGHDK and SYGVNS. CDR3 loop: CASSETGMGTEAFF. The CDR3 DNA sequence: TGTGCCAGCAGTGAGACGGGGATGGGCACTGAAGCTTTCTTT. The variable domain in full, with the rest retrieved from reference TRBV25-1 and TRBJ1-1, is EADIYQTPRYLVIGTGKKITLECSQTMGHDKMYWYQQDPGMELHLIHYSYGVNSTEKGDLSSESTVSRIRTEHFPLTLESARPSHTSQYLCASSETGMGTEAFFGQGTRLTVV.

This clonotype was recorded many times. This chain links TRBV12-3 or TRBV12-4 with TRBJ2-7, with D possibly matching TRBD2 (6 bases). V shed 2 bases and J shed 7 bases, with 12 bases lying between them. The CDR3 totals 13 residues. The CDR3 loop reads CASSLPLAGEQYF. The CDR3 region has the DNA TGTGCCAGCAGTTTACCCCTCGCGGGGGAGCAGTACTTC.

In the case of this clonotype: A much larger clone sits a single nucleotide away, making a read error possible. This rearrangement joins TRBV2 to TRBJ1-1; TRBD1 is a possible D gene (5 bases). This CDR3 has 13 amino acids. Germline CDR1 reads SNHLY; CDR2 reads FYNNEI. The CDR3 is CASSSQGNTEASF. The CDR3 DNA is TGTGCCAGCAGTTCCCAGGGAAACACTGAAGCTTCCTTT. The whole variable domain, filled in from reference TRBV2 and TRBJ1-1, reads EPEVTQTPSHQVTQMGQEVILRCVPISNHLYFYWYRQILGQKVEFLVSFYNNEISEKSEIFDDQFSVERPDGSNFTLKIRSTKLEDSAMYFCASSSQGNTEASFGQGTRLTVV.

This clonotype was observed once. The chain uses TRBV2 and TRBJ1-5; tentative D call: TRBD1 (6 bases). With 4 bases removed from V and 3 bases from J, the gap between germline ends came to 13 bases. CDR1 is SNHLY, CDR2 FYNNEI, per germline. CDR3 size: 15 residues. CDR3 sequence: CASSVGRGVNQPQHF. The CDR3 DNA is TGTGCCAGCAGTGTGGGCAGGGGAGTCAATCAGCCCCAGCATTTT. Filled out from reference TRBV2 and TRBJ1-5, the complete variable domain reads EPEVTQTPSHQVTQMGQEVILRCVPISNHLYFYWYRQILGQKVEFLVSFYNNEISEKSEIFDDQFSVERPDGSNFTLKIRSTKLEDSAMYFCASSVGRGVNQPQHFGDGTRLSIL.

This clonotype came up a few times. The chain carries TRBV30 and TRBJ1-1, with no clear D. Germline-derived CDR1 and CDR2 are GTSNPN and SVGIG (reference sequence). The CDR3 is 16 residues long. V was shortened by 0 bases and J by 7 bases, with 21 bases between the two germline ends. CDR3 bases: TGTGCCTGGAGTGTCGAAGTGGAGACGGCCACGATTGAAGCTTTCTTT. Amino acid sequence: CAWSVEVETATIEAFF. Filled out from reference TRBV30 and TRBJ1-1, the complete variable domain reads SQTIHQWPATLVQPVGSPLSLECTVEGTSNPNLYWYRQAAGRGLQLLFYSVGIGQISSEVPQNLSASRPQDRQFILSSKKLLLSDSGFYLCAWSVEVETATIEAFFGQGTRLTVV.

This clonotype was detected only once. The chain joins TRBV24-1 to TRBJ2-2; perhaps TRBD1 as D (6 bases). The CDR3 is 16 amino acids. CDR1 is KGHDR, CDR2 SFDVKD, per germline. V gave up 5 bases and J gave up 0 bases, with 12 bases separating them. This CDR3 is CATSAPDSTNTGELFF. CDR3 DNA sequence: TGTGCCACCAGTGCCCCGGACAGCACGAACACCGGGGAGCTGTTTTTT.

This clonotype showed up just a few times. As DNA, the CDR3 is TGTGCCTGGAGCTCCGGGACAATGAACACTGAAGCTTTCTTT. Amino acids: CAWSSGTMNTEAFF. V and J are TRBV30 and TRBJ1-1; possible D gene TRBD1, 6 bases. Trimming pared 3 bases from V and 0 bases from J, leaving 11 bases between. This CDR3 spans 14 amino acids. Germline V gives CDR1 GTSNPN, CDR2 SVGIG (reference sequence). The full variable domain, its missing parts supplied by reference TRBV30 and TRBJ1-1, is SQTIHQWPATLVQPVGSPLSLECTVEGTSNPNLYWYRQAAGRGLQLLFYSVGIGQISSEVPQNLSASRPQDRQFILSSKKLLLSDSGFYLCAWSSGTMNTEAFFGQGTRLTVV.

The chain employs TRBV5-1 and TRBJ2-1; 11 bases match TRBD2. The CDR3 is 15 residues long. Trimming removed 3 bases from V and 6 bases from J; junction bases left unmatched: 5. The germline V gene encodes CDR1 SGHRS and CDR2 YFSETQ. CDR3 protein: CASSSLAGVPNEQFF. CDR3 DNA sequence: TGCGCCAGCAGCTCACTAGCGGGAGTGCCCAATGAGCAGTTCTTC.

In its sample, this clonotype was seen many times. The J gene is TRBJ1-2, the V gene TRBV10-3, with D unresolved. Germline V gene data show CDR1 as ENHRY and CDR2 as SYGVKD. The V end lost 4 bases, the J end lost 3 bases, and 6 bases lay between the germline ends. The CDR3 length is 12 residues. CDR3: CAISVGYYGYTF. DNA for the CDR3: TGTGCCATCAGTGTCGGGTACTATGGCTACACCTTC.

Comment on this clonotype: A junction boundary mismatches the germline segment, possibly from a read error. This chain uses TRBV10-3 with TRBJ2-1; D possibly corresponds to TRBD2 (6 bases). CDR1 and CDR2 (germline): ENHRY, SYGVKD. The CDR3 is 15 amino acids. Here the CDR3 reads CAISEARRGYNEQLF. For the CDR3, the DNA is TGTGCCATCAGTGAGGCCAGGAGGGGATACAATGAGCAGCTCTTC.

Note on this clonotype: A much bigger clone sits one base away, suggesting this may be a read error. The V gene is TRBV7-2, the J gene TRBJ2-7; tentative D call: TRBD2 (7 bases). Germline CDR1 and CDR2: SGHTA and FQGNSA. The CDR3 covers 15 residues. CDR3 sequence (DNA): TGTGCCAGCAGCTCGGAAGGGGGGGAAGACTACGAGCGGTACTTC. The encoded protein is CASSSEGGEDYERYF.

This clonotype was picked up many times. V gene TRBV3-1 combines with J gene TRBJ2-5, with 11 bases fitting TRBD2. Germline V CDR1 and CDR2: LGHDT, YNNKEL (reference sequence). The V gene end was trimmed by 4 bases and the J gene end by 5 bases; junction bases not matched to a gene: 12. The CDR3 runs to 17 residues. The CDR3 coding sequence is TGTGCCAGCAGCCTGGTTAGCGGGAGGGCCTTCGGGGAGACCCAGTACTTC. It encodes CASSLVSGRAFGETQYF.

The chain recombines TRBV7-9 with TRBJ1-2; perhaps TRBD1 as D (6 bases). This CDR3 comprises 13 residues. Trimming left V 5 bases short and J 8 bases short, with 15 bases between. Germline V gene data show CDR1 as SEHNR and CDR2 as FQNEAQ (reference sequence). The CDR3 region has the DNA TGTGCCAGCAGCGCGGACAGTTGGGGCGGCTACACCTTC. Amino acids: CASSADSWGGYTF.